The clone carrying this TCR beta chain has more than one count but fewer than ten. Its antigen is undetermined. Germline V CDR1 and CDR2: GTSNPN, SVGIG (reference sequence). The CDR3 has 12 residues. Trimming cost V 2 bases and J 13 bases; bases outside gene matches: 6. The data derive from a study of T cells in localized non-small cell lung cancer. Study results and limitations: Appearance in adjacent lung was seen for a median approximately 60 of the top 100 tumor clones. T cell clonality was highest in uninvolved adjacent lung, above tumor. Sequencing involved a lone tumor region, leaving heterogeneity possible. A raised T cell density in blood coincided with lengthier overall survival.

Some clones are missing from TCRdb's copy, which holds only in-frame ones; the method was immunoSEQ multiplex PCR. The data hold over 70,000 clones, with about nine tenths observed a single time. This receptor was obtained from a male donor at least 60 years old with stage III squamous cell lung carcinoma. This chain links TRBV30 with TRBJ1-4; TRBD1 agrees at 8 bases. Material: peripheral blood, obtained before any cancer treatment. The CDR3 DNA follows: TGTGCCTGGAGTACTACAACAGGGGGACTGTTTTTT. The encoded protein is CAWSTTTGGLFF.